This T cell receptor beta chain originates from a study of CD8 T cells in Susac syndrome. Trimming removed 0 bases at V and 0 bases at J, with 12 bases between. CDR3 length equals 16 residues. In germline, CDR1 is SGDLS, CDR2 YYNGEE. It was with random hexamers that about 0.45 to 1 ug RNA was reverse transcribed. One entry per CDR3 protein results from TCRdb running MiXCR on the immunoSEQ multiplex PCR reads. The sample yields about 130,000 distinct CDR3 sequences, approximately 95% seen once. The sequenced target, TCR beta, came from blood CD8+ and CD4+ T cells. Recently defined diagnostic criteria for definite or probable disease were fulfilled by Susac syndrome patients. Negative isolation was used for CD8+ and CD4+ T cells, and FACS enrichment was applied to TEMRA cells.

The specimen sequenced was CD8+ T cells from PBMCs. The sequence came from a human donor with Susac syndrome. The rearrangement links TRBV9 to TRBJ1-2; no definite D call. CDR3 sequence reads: CASSVAVGGTNYGYTF. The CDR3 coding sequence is TGTGCCAGCAGCGTAGCAGTCGGAGGAACTAACTATGGCTACACCTTC. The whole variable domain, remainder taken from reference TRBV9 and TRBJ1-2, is DSGVTQTPKHLITATGQRVTLRCSPRSGDLSVYWYQQSLDQGLQFLIQYYNGEERAKGNILERFSAQQFPDLHSELNLSSLELGDSALYFCASSVAVGGTNYGYTFGSGTRLTVV.